The entry that follows covers one TCR beta chain sequence. The target antigen is unknown. The donors were part of the validation cohort of 120 subjects. That cohort was separate from the first cohort, which comprised 666 subjects. CDR1 and CDR2 (germline): LNHNV, YYDKDF (reference sequence). J lost 5 bases, V lost 0 bases, and 9 bases had no gene match. The CDR3 sequence is 16 residues long. These data are taken from a study of cytomegalovirus exposure and HLA in healthy donors. Profiling relied on immunoSEQ multiplex PCR, and the TCRdb table lists in-frame clones only, not all of them. This sample carries just under 75,000 clones, just under 95% of them seen once, and the ten largest clones take 3.2%. General study results and limits: In vitro work confirmed that a few CMV-associated chains recognize CMV antigens.

This sequence joins TRBV15 and TRBJ1-2; the match to TRBD1 covers 7 bases. Material for sequencing was PBMCs. This clonotype was obtained from a young woman in good health and CMV-seropositive. The CDR3 DNA sequence: TGTGCCACCAGCAGAGATGAGGGGGCGAATCTATATGGCTACACCTTC. Translating it yields CATSRDEGANLYGYTF.